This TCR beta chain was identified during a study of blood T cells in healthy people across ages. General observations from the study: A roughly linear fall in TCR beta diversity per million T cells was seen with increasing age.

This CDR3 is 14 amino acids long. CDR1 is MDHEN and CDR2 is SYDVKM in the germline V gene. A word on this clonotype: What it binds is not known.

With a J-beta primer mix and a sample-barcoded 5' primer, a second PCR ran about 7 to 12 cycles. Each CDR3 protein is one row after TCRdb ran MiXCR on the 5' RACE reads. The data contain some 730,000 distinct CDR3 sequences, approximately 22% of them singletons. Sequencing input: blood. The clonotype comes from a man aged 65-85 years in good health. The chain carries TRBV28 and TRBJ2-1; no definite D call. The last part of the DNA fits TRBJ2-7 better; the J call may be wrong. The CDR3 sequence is CASTPSSGSYEQYF. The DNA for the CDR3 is TGTGCCAGCACCCCCTCCTCGGGTTCCTACGAGCAGTACTTC.